A single TCR beta chain is shown here with its context. Clones were read by immunoSEQ multiplex PCR, and TCRdb kept only the in-frame ones, dropping some. The sample records over 60,000 clones, 80% to 90% being singletons. This entry is derived from a study of T cell changes during pregnancy in multiple sclerosis. This CDR3 region has 14 residues. Germline values: CDR1 ENHRY, CDR2 SYGVKD. The V end was cut by 4 bases, the J end by 6 bases, with 15 bases between. The starting material was peripheral blood, obtained in the first trimester of pregnancy. The sequence came from a female donor with multiple sclerosis, enrolled in a pregnancy study. This chain joins TRBV10-3 and TRBJ1-2, with D possibly TRBD1 on 6 matching bases. The CDR3 bases are TGTGCCATCAGTGCCGGGTTGGGGGCGCATGGCTACACCTTC. Its protein is CAISAGLGAHGYTF.